Below, 25 T cell receptor beta chains from the same sample are listed, as sequenced in a study of blood T cell repertoires in COVID-19. Sequenced by immunoSEQ multiplex PCR; TCRdb stores in-frame clones only, minus some. The table lists about 330,000 clones, 92% of them singletons. The sequenced sample consisted of PBMCs or T cells enriched from blood (not recorded which). Receptors originate from a woman aged 25 to 39 who had recovered from COVID-19.

The chain recombines TRBV11-2 with TRBJ2-7; 15 positions agree with TRBD2. The J segment lost 1 base and the V segment lost 1 base, leaving 5 bases of the junction unmatched. Germline V gene sequence: CDR1 SGHAT, CDR2 FQNNGV. The CDR3 is 18 residues long. This chain's CDR3 is CASSLAGLAGGFSYEQYF. The CDR3 coding sequence is TGTGCCAGCAGCTTAGCTGGACTAGCGGGAGGGTTTTCCTACGAGCAGTACTTC.

The chain is built from TRBV19 and TRBJ1-6, with a possible D match to TRBD1 (6 bases). This CDR3 contains 18 residues. Germline CDR1 reads LNHDA; CDR2 reads SQIVND (reference sequence). V was clipped by 3 bases and J by 2 bases, with 17 bases between them. The CDR3 loop reads CASSMGHGVGPYNSPLHF. The CDR3 nucleotides are TGTGCCAGTAGTATGGGACACGGTGTTGGGCCCTATAATTCACCCCTCCACTTT.

V usage is TRBV30 and J usage is TRBJ1-1, with D possibly being TRBD1 (5 bases). The germline CDR1 and CDR2 sequences are GTSNPN and SVGIG (reference sequence). This CDR3 comprises 12 residues. Trimming removed 5 bases from V and 2 bases from J, with 9 bases in between. The DNA of the CDR3 is TGTGCCTGGGAAGGGACTAACACTGAAGCTTTCTTT. This sequence encodes CAWEGTNTEAFF.

The rearrangement joins TRBV28 to TRBJ1-2; D gene ambiguous. This CDR3 comprises 12 residues. V lost 7 bases to trimming and J lost 4 bases, with 10 bases between them. The V gene's germline CDR1 is MDHEN and CDR2 SYDVKM. Written as DNA, the CDR3 is TGTGCCAGCACCCGAGCCTCCTATGGCTACACCTTC. It yields the protein CASTRASYGYTF.

This clone appeared once. V usage is TRBV4-1 and J usage is TRBJ2-5; 7 bases are a match to TRBD2. Germline values: CDR1 MGHRA, CDR2 YSYEKL. The CDR3 extends over 15 amino acids. Losses at the gene ends were 0 bases for V and 5 bases for J; bases not matched to a gene: 6. CDR3 nucleotides: TGCGCCAGCAGCCAAGAGTCAAGGGGAGGGGAGACCCAGTACTTC. Protein product: CASSQESRGGETQYF.

The chain joins TRBV4-1 to TRBJ2-3; 11 bases fit TRBD2. Germline V gives CDR1 MGHRA, CDR2 YSYEKL. With V trimmed by 4 bases and J by 5 bases, 5 bases remained unmatched. The CDR3 has 15 residues. CDR3 sequence reads: CASSPDLAGGDTQYF. The DNA for the CDR3 is TGCGCCAGCAGCCCGGACCTAGCGGGGGGAGATACGCAGTATTTT.

The genes are TRBV19 and TRBJ1-2; 7 bases map to TRBD1. Germline trimming cut 6 bases from V and 6 bases from J; bases unmatched to any gene: 13. Germline values: CDR1 LNHDA, CDR2 SQIVND (reference sequence). The CDR3 is 15 residues long. The DNA of the CDR3 is TGTGCCAGTAGATTCACGGCCACAGGGGACAATGGCTACACCTTC. Its translation is CASRFTATGDNGYTF.

This chain connects TRBV25-1 to TRBJ2-1, with 7 bases lining up with TRBD2. CDR3 length: 15 residues. Losses at the gene ends were 6 bases for V and 6 bases for J; bases not matched to a gene: 11. Germline CDR1 MGHDK, CDR2 SYGVNS. The chain's CDR3 is CASRAGLEVGNEQFF. The DNA for the CDR3 is TGTGCCAGCAGGGCCGGACTAGAAGTAGGCAATGAGCAGTTCTTC.

The rearrangement links TRBV3-1 (or the pseudogene TRBV3-2) to TRBJ2-5, with no clear D. The V end was cut by 1 base, the J end by 1 base, with 7 bases between. There are 14 residues in the CDR3. CDR1 LGHDT and CDR2 YNNKEL come from the germline V gene (reference sequence). CDR3 coding DNA: TGTGCCAGCAGCCAAGTCCACAGCCAAGAGACCCAGTACTTC. It translates to CASSQVHSQETQYF.

This chain connects TRBV4-2 to TRBJ1-5; TRBD1 aligns across 10 bases. The CDR3 totals 15 residues. V trimming: 0 bases; J trimming: 6 bases; junction bases outside the gene matches: 2. The germline CDR1 and CDR2 sequences are LGHNA and YNFKEQ. CDR3 in DNA: TGTGCCAGCAGCCAAGAGACAGGGGGCGGTCAGCCCCAGCATTTT. This sequence encodes CASSQETGGGQPQHF.

A single count supports this clone. The chain joins TRBV5-4 to TRBJ2-2, with 7 positions matching TRBD1. CDR1 SGHNT and CDR2 YYREEE come from the germline V gene (reference sequence). This CDR3 region has 17 residues. Trimming removed 0 bases from V and 5 bases from J; junction bases left unmatched: 10. CDR3 coding DNA: TGTGCCAGCAGCTTGGGTCCGGGACAGAGATTTACCGGGGAGCTGTTTTTT. As protein: CASSLGPGQRFTGELFF.

This chain links TRBV6-5 with TRBJ2-5, with 12 bases fitting TRBD2. Losses at the gene ends were 3 bases for V and 4 bases for J; bases not matched to a gene: 6. CDR3 length equals 16 residues. CDR1 and CDR2 (germline): MNHEY, SVGAGI. Here the CDR3 reads CASSYPSGRAAETQYF. The CDR3 coding sequence is TGTGCCAGCAGTTATCCTAGCGGGAGGGCCGCAGAGACCCAGTACTTC.

The chain joins TRBV7-6 to TRBJ2-3; the match to TRBD1 covers 7 bases. The CDR3 loop spans 16 amino acids. After removal of 5 bases from V and 0 bases from J, the junction contained 8 bases not matched to a gene. Germline-derived CDR1 and CDR2 are SGHVS and FNYEAQ. The CDR3 DNA reads as TGTGCCAGCAGCACCATACAGGGGTCTAGCACAGATACGCAGTATTTT. This codes for CASSTIQGSSTDTQYF.

The J gene is TRBJ2-5, the V gene TRBV5-1; D is uncertain. The germline V gene encodes CDR1 SGHRS and CDR2 YFSETQ. The CDR3 sequence is 15 residues long. The V and J ends lost 4 bases and 1 base respectively, with 14 bases between them. CDR3 residues: CASSPRSAPQETQYF. Written as DNA, the CDR3 is TGCGCCAGCAGCCCGAGGAGTGCCCCCCAAGAGACCCAGTACTTC.

V is TRBV28 and J is TRBJ1-1; 9 nucleotides match TRBD1. V gave up 5 bases and J gave up 6 bases; unmatched junction bases: 10. Looked up from germline, CDR1 is MDHEN and CDR2 is SYDVKM. This CDR3 region has 15 residues. The CDR3 is CASSLPGQGFPEAFF. In DNA, the CDR3 is TGTGCCAGCAGTCTCCCGGGACAGGGATTCCCTGAAGCTTTCTTT.

V is TRBV5-1 and J is TRBJ2-1; TRBD1 is a possible D gene (6 bases). The CDR3 has 14 residues. The ends were cut back, 4 bases at V and 7 bases at J, with 15 bases in the middle. Germline CDR1 reads SGHRS; CDR2 reads YFSETQ. The CDR3 region has the DNA TGCGCCAGCAGCCGGGGCAGGGGATGGAATGAGCAGTTCTTC. It translates to CASSRGRGWNEQFF.

V is TRBV4-3 and J is TRBJ2-7, with TRBD2 matching over 7 bases. The V segment lost 5 bases and the J segment 6 bases; nucleotides outside the gene matches: 10. This CDR3 has 14 amino acids. From germline, CDR1 is LGHNA and CDR2 YSLEER. The chain's CDR3 is CASSGGGSPSEQYF. The CDR3 coding sequence is TGCGCCAGCAGCGGTGGCGGGAGTCCTAGCGAGCAGTACTTC.

The DNA of the CDR3 is TGTGCCAGCAGTTTCGGGACAGGGGGCGAAAATCAGCCCCAGCATTTT. The encoded protein is CASSFGTGGENQPQHF. The genes are TRBV28 and TRBJ1-5, with TRBD1 identical over 12 bases. Per germline, CDR1 MDHEN and CDR2 SYDVKM. Trimming removed 3 bases from V and 4 bases from J; junction bases left unmatched: 4. The CDR3 spans 16 residues.

The CDR3 sequence is CASSLGGSSYNSPLHF. The CDR3 coding sequence is TGTGCCAGCAGCTTGGGAGGGAGCTCCTATAATTCACCCCTCCACTTT. The gene calls are TRBV5-8 and TRBJ1-6, with D hard to call. In germline, CDR1 is SGHTS, CDR2 YDEGEE. V was shortened by 0 bases and J by 0 bases, with 7 bases between the two germline ends. This CDR3 is built from 16 residues.

This chain connects TRBV28 to TRBJ1-6, with TRBD1 matching over 7 bases. V shed 2 bases and J 9 bases; nucleotides not matched to a gene: 13. The CDR3 consists of 17 residues. The germline V gene encodes CDR1 MDHEN and CDR2 SYDVKM. In nucleotides, the CDR3 is TGTGCCAGCAGTTTAGTTCAACAGGGGCTCTTGGGTTCACCCCTCCACTTT. Translating it yields CASSLVQQGLLGSPLHF.

The chain carries TRBV3-1 (or the pseudogene TRBV3-2) and TRBJ2-3, with 10 bases aligning to TRBD2. Trimming at V came to 4 bases and at J to 4 bases, leaving 8 bases not matched to a gene. This CDR3 has 16 residues. Germline loops: CDR1 LGHDT, CDR2 YNNKEL (reference sequence). The CDR3 is CASSRASGSGSDTQYF. CDR3 nucleotide sequence: TGTGCCAGCAGCCGGGCTAGCGGGAGTGGTTCAGATACGCAGTATTTT.

The gene calls are TRBV6-8 and TRBJ2-7, with 9 positions matching TRBD2. This CDR3 is 15 amino acids long. V dropped 4 bases and J dropped 1; count of bases not matched to a gene: 5. From germline, CDR1 is MNHGY and CDR2 SAAAGT. This chain's CDR3 is CASSSRGRGSYEQYF. The CDR3 DNA reads TGTGCCAGCAGTTCCCGCGGGAGGGGGTCCTACGAGCAGTACTTC.

This clone was detected once. Other nucleotide sequences in the sample specify the same CDR3. V usage is TRBV28 and J usage is TRBJ2-3; possible D gene TRBD2, 6 bases. The CDR3 sequence is 15 residues long. V was shortened by 6 bases and J by 0 bases, with 13 bases between the two germline ends. The germline CDR1 and CDR2 sequences are MDHEN and SYDVKM. DNA for the CDR3: TGTGCCAGCAGCCTTGGGGGGTCGAGCACAGATACGCAGTATTTT. This codes for CASSLGGSSTDTQYF.

CDR3 in DNA: TGTGCCAGCAGCGAGACTAGCGGGGGCTCCTACGAGCAGTACTTC. Amino acid sequence: CASSETSGGSYEQYF. The chain combines TRBV7-3 with TRBJ2-7; 12 nucleotides agree with TRBD2. The CDR3 has 15 residues. J lost 0 bases, V lost 5 bases, and 2 bases had no gene match. Germline V gene lookup returns CDR1 SGHTA and CDR2 FQGTGA.

This clone has only one observation. The V call is TRBV14, the J call TRBJ2-1, with 7 bases lining up with TRBD2. CDR1 SGHDN and CDR2 FVKESK come from the germline V gene. The CDR3 extends over 16 amino acids. The J segment lost 8 bases and the V segment lost 1 base, leaving 11 bases of the junction unmatched. The CDR3 DNA reads TGTGCCAGCAGCCAAGGCAGGGAGGGCACTGAATATGAGCAGTTCTTC. Amino acid sequence: CASSQGREGTEYEQFF. The full variable domain, its missing parts supplied by reference TRBV14 and TRBJ2-1, is EAGVTQFPSHSVIEKGQTVTLRCDPISGHDNLYWYRRVMGKEIKFLLHFVKESKQDESGMPNNRFLAERTGGTYSTLKVQPAELEDSGVYFCASSQGREGTEYEQFFGPGTRLTVL.